This TCR beta chain was captured in a study of blood T cells in healthy people across ages. The ends were cut back, 4 bases at V and 2 bases at J, with 12 bases in the middle. The CDR3 is made up of 13 amino acids. In germline, CDR1 is DFQATT, CDR2 SNEGSKA (reference sequence). The second PCR ran roughly 6 to 12 cycles with a sample-barcoded 5' primer and J-beta primers. TCRdb re-analysed the 5' RACE reads in MiXCR, keeping a single row per CDR3 protein. The table lists about 810,000 distinct CDR3 sequences, 30% to 45% of them singletons. Sequencing was performed on blood. The genes are TRBV20-1 and TRBJ2-7; tentatively, D is TRBD1 (6 bases). The clonotype comes from a young man in good health. In DNA, the CDR3 is TGCAGTGCTACCAGGACAGACCCCTACGAGCAGTACTTC. This codes for CSATRTDPYEQYF.